These 15 T cell receptor beta chains were all obtained from the same sample, sequenced in a study of blood T cell repertoires in COVID-19. Some clones are missing from TCRdb's copy, which holds only in-frame ones; the method was immunoSEQ multiplex PCR. The sample records 86,000 or so clones, 90% to 95% being singletons. The specimen was peripheral blood. These receptors all stem from a human donor with active COVID-19. The donor label of this sample is uncertain.

V gene TRBV5-1 combines with J gene TRBJ2-7; 11 positions agree with TRBD2. There are 13 residues in the CDR3. Germline V gene lookup returns CDR1 SGHRS and CDR2 YFSETQ. J gave up 12 bases and V 1 base, and 6 bases lay outside the gene matches. CDR3 amino acids: CASSLTSGGGAYF. The CDR3 coding sequence is TGCGCCAGCAGCTTGACTAGCGGGGGAGGGGCGTACTTC.

CDR3 loop: CASSRALGTYEQYF. Here the CDR3 DNA reads TGCGCCAGCAGCCGCGCACTAGGGACCTACGAGCAGTACTTC. The V gene is TRBV4-3, the J gene TRBJ2-7; TRBD2 is a possible D gene (5 bases). CDR3 length equals 14 residues. Germline V gene data show CDR1 as LGHNA and CDR2 as YSLEER. Trimming cost V 4 bases and J 2 bases, with 12 bases left between them.

This chain connects TRBV9 to TRBJ2-3; 7 bases match TRBD2. The germline gives CDR1 SGDLS, CDR2 YYNGEE. This CDR3 comprises 15 residues. Germline trimming cut 4 bases from V and 1 base from J; bases unmatched to any gene: 6. The CDR3 DNA reads as TGTGCCAGCAGCCGGGGAGGGAGTGGCACAGATACGCAGTATTTT. Amino acid sequence: CASSRGGSGTDTQYF.

This clone was observed a handful of times. V gene TRBV5-1 combines with J gene TRBJ1-3; TRBD1 agrees at 8 bases. CDR1 is SGHRS, CDR2 YFSETQ, per germline. Unmatched junction bases numbered 7, after V lost 5 bases and J lost 0 bases. The CDR3 loop spans 16 amino acids. This chain's CDR3 is CASSAAGTGSGNTIYF. For the CDR3, the DNA is TGCGCCAGCAGTGCAGCCGGGACAGGCTCTGGAAACACCATATATTTT.

The chain has TRBV5-1 and TRBJ1-6; TRBD1 agrees at 8 bases. The CDR3 is 15 amino acids. The V segment lost 3 bases and the J segment 8 bases; nucleotides outside the gene matches: 7. Germline CDR1 reads SGHRS; CDR2 reads YFSETQ. The chain's CDR3 is CASSWGQVSDSPLHF. The DNA for the CDR3 is TGCGCCAGCAGCTGGGGACAGGTGTCTGATTCACCCCTCCACTTT.

CDR3 loop: CASGSRGHEQYF. CDR3 DNA sequence: TGTGCCAGTGGGTCGCGGGGTCACGAGCAGTACTTC. The chain joins TRBV6-5 to TRBJ2-7, with a weak D call TRBD2 (6 bases). Germline values: CDR1 MNHEY, CDR2 SVGAGI. The CDR3 has 12 amino acids. V was clipped by 9 bases and J by 5 bases, with 14 bases between them.

This chain uses TRBV27 with TRBJ1-1, with D perhaps matching TRBD1 (5 bases). This CDR3 has 14 amino acids. In germline, CDR1 is MNHEY, CDR2 SMNVEV (reference sequence). With 5 bases removed from V and 7 bases from J, the gap between germline ends came to 17 bases. The CDR3 here is CASSRVGAGHEAFF. CDR3 coding DNA: TGTGCCAGCAGTCGAGTTGGGGCAGGTCATGAAGCTTTCTTT.

The V and J genes are TRBV5-1 and TRBJ2-5; TRBD2 matches at 13 bases. V trimming: 6 bases; J trimming: 2 bases; junction bases outside the gene matches: 13. The CDR3 runs 18 residues. From germline, CDR1 is SGHRS and CDR2 YFSETQ. The CDR3: CASTRETSGRGGQETQYF. In DNA, the CDR3 is TGCGCCAGCACCCGCGAAACTAGCGGGAGGGGGGGTCAAGAGACCCAGTACTTC.

The chain carries TRBV18 and TRBJ2-7, with D tentatively TRBD2 (5 bases). The CDR3 contains 13 residues. The germline gives CDR1 KGHSH, CDR2 LQKENI. Trimming removed 4 bases from V and 2 bases from J, with 9 bases in between. DNA for the CDR3: TGTGCCAGCTCACGCGGGTCCGCCTACGAGCAGTACTTC. This gives the protein CASSRGSAYEQYF.

The chain is built from TRBV9 and TRBJ2-5, with TRBD2 matching over 8 bases. Germline loops: CDR1 SGDLS, CDR2 YYNGEE. V dropped 6 bases and J dropped 5; count of bases not matched to a gene: 15. The CDR3 runs to 16 residues. CDR3 DNA: TGTGCCAGCAACCGAGGTGCTAGCGGGTATCAGGAGACCCAGTACTTC. This translates into CASNRGASGYQETQYF.

The chain has TRBV19 and TRBJ2-7, with D possibly matching TRBD2 (5 bases). V gave up 2 bases and J gave up 2 bases, with 13 bases separating them. The CDR3 is 15 residues long. Germline V gives CDR1 LNHDA, CDR2 SQIVND (reference sequence). The CDR3 reads CASSIKASGAYEQYF. The CDR3 nucleotides are TGTGCCAGTAGTATAAAGGCCAGCGGAGCCTACGAGCAGTACTTC.

The chain has TRBV6-2 or TRBV6-3 and TRBJ2-7; D unclear. The CDR3 spans 14 residues. Deletions cut 2 bases from V and 3 bases from J, with 11 bases between. The germline CDR1 and CDR2 sequences are MNHEY and SVGEGT. The CDR3 loop is CASSYRDMGYEQYF. The CDR3 bases are TGTGCCAGCAGTTACCGTGACATGGGCTACGAGCAGTACTTC.

This chain uses TRBV2 with TRBJ2-3, with 12 bases that match TRBD1. The CDR3 is 20 amino acids. V lost 4 bases, J lost 0 bases, and 14 bases stayed unmatched. The germline V gene encodes CDR1 SNHLY and CDR2 FYNNEI. CDR3 in amino acids: CASSGSGTGGVLTSTDTQYF. The CDR3 DNA reads as TGTGCCAGCAGTGGCTCCGGGACAGGGGGCGTCTTGACTAGCACAGATACGCAGTATTTT.

The gene calls are TRBV5-1 and TRBJ2-3; 11 bases align to TRBD1. This CDR3 spans 17 amino acids. Germline CDR1 and CDR2: SGHRS and YFSETQ. Trimming at V came to 7 bases and at J to 2 bases, leaving 12 bases not matched to a gene. The CDR3 DNA follows: TGCGCCAGCTCCTCAGGACAGGGGGCGGAATACACAGATACGCAGTATTTT. Translation gives CASSSGQGAEYTDTQYF. Full variable domain (outside the CDR3, taken from reference TRBV5-1 and TRBJ2-3): KAGVTQTPRYLIKTRGQQVTLSCSPISGHRSVSWYQQTPGQGLQFLFEYFSETQRNKGNFPGRFSGRQFSNSRSEMNVSTLELGDSALYLCASSSGQGAEYTDTQYFGPGTRLTVL.

The genes are TRBV10-3 and TRBJ2-2; 7 bases fit TRBD2. This CDR3 contains 17 residues. In germline, CDR1 is ENHRY, CDR2 SYGVKD. Unmatched junction bases numbered 11, after V lost 4 bases and J lost 3 bases. The CDR3 loop reads CAISGSGALSHTGELFF. Written as DNA, the CDR3 is TGTGCCATCAGTGGGAGCGGGGCGCTATCGCACACCGGGGAGCTGTTTTTT.